This T cell receptor beta chain was identified in a study of T-cell reconstitution after alpha-beta-depleted transplantation in children (dated by TCRdb to the mid-2010s). Background on the whole study: Using TCR repertoire profiling, the study quantitatively followed how T-cell immune reconstitution unfolded in children after TCRalphabeta/CD19-depleted allogeneic hematopoietic cell transplantation.

In light of the paper, this sample's treatment or condition label describes: allogeneic hematopoietic cell transplantation with graft depleted of TCRalphabeta T cells and CD19 B cells. Transplant recipients were children who received TCRalphabeta/CD19-depleted allogeneic hematopoietic cell grafts. The germline V gene sets CDR1 to KGHSH and CDR2 to LQKENI. Inclusive of the bounding cysteine and phenylalanine, the CDR3 is 14 residues long. The only DNA kept is the CDR3, 42 bases in frame from the first base. V and J are trimmed by 3 bases and 2 bases, and the gene matches miss 1 base of the junction. Results and caveats for the whole study, not just this receptor: The apparently early alphabetaT-cell count recovery about two months after transplant was reportedly dependent on only several hundred rapidly expanded clones derived from non-depleted graft cells. In some patients, high TCRbeta diversity at day 60 was attributed to recipient T cells and intrathymic progenitors that had survived conditioning. Over the following months the frequencies of hyperexpanded clones went down, and after one year T-cell counts and TCRbeta diversity were mostly credited to newly produced T cells.

Library preparation employed PCR. Instrument used: Illumina HiSeq 2500. Molecular barcoding was employed in the preparation of TCR libraries, with unique molecular identifiers being used to normalize TCRbeta repertoire quantification. TCRdb ran its own pipeline on the public reads, namely fastp trimming at Q25 and MiXCR clone calling, and kept in-frame beta chains. Records with the same CDR3 protein are collapsed into one entry carrying the most frequent genes and DNA. The sample table contains 130,000 to 150,000 distinct CDR3 sequences; only one count was recorded for about 9% of them. The ten largest make up less than 20% of the sample. About this clonotype: This clone's antigen is unknown. Per-nucleotide qualities are absent, and no much larger clonotype sits a single base away.

The specimen comprised PBMCs, mostly from graft donor cells, sampled 180 days after TCRalphabeta/CD19-depleted stem cell transplant. The sequence joins TRBV18 to TRBJ1-2; 9 bases in the junction line up with TRBD1. The TCR sequence derives from a female patient aged 2-10 years who had a stem cell transplant for congenital amegakaryocytic thrombocytopenia, so the T cells may come from the graft donor. Here is the DNA: TGTGCCAGCTCACCCGGACAGGGGAACTATGGCTACACCTTC. Its protein is CASSPGQGNYGYTF.